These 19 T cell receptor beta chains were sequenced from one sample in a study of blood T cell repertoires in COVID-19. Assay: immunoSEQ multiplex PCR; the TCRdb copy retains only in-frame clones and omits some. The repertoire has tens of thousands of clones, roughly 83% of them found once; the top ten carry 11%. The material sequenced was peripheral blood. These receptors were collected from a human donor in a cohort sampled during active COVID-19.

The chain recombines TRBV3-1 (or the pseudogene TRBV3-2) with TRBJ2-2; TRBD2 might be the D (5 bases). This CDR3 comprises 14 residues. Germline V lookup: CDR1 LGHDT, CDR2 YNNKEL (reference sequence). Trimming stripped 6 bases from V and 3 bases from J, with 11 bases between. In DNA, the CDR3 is TGTGCCAGCAGACCGAGCGGCTACACCGGGGAGCTGTTTTTT. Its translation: CASRPSGYTGELFF.

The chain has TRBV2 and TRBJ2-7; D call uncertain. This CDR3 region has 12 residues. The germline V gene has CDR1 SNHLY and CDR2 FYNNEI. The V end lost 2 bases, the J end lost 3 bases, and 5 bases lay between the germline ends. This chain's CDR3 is CASSENSYEQYF. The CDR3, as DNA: TGTGCCAGCAGTGAAAACAGCTACGAGCAGTACTTC.

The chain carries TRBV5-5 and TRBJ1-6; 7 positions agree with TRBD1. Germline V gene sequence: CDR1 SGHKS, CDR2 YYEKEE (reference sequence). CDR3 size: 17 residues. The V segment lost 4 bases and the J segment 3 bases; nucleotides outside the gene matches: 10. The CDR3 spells CASSPRAWDSYNSPLHF. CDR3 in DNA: TGTGCCAGCAGCCCTCGGGCGTGGGACAGCTATAATTCACCCCTCCACTTT.

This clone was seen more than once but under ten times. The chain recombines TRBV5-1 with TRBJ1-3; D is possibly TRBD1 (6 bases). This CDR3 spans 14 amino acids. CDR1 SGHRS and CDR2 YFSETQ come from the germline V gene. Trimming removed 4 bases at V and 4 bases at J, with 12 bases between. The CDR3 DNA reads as TGCGCCAGCAGCGCCGGGACACAGGGAAACACCATATATTTT. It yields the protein CASSAGTQGNTIYF.

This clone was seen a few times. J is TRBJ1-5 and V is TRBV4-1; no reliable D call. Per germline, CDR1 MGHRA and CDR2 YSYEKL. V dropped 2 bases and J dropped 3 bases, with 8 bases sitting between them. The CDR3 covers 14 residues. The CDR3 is CASSQTGPNQPQHF. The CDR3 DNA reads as TGCGCCAGCAGCCAAACGGGTCCCAATCAGCCCCAGCATTTT.

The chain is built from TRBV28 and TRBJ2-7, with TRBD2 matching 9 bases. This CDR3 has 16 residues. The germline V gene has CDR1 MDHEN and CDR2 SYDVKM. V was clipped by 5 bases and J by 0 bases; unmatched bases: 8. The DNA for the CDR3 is TGTGCCAGCAGTACGCCGGGACTAGCCCCCTCCTACGAGCAGTACTTC. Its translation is CASSTPGLAPSYEQYF.

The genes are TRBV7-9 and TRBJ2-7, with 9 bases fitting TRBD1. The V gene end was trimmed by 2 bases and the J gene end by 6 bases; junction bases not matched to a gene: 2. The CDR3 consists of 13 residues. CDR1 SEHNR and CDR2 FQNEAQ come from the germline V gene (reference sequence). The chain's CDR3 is CASSLQTGGEQYF. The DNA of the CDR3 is TGTGCCAGCAGCTTACAGACAGGGGGCGAGCAGTACTTC.

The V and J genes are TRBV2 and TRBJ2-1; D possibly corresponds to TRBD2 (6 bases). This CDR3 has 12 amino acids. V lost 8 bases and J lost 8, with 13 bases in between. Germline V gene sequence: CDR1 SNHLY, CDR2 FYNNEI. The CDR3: CASGGSRDEQFF. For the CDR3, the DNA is TGTGCCAGCGGGGGGTCGAGGGATGAGCAGTTCTTC.

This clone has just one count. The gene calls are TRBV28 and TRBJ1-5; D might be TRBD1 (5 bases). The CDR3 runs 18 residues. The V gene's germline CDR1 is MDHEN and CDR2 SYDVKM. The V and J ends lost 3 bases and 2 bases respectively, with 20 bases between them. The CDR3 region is CASSLGTPGGIGNQPQHF. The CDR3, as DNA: TGTGCCAGCAGTTTGGGAACCCCCGGGGGGATCGGCAATCAGCCCCAGCATTTT.

CDR3 in amino acids: CASSLWRQRASPEAFF. The DNA of the CDR3 is TGTGCCAGCAGTTTATGGCGTCAGCGGGCGAGTCCTGAAGCTTTCTTT. This chain links TRBV28 with TRBJ1-1; D ambiguous. Germline V CDR1 and CDR2: MDHEN, SYDVKM. V was shortened by 0 bases and J by 6 bases, with 17 bases between the two germline ends. The CDR3 spans 16 residues.

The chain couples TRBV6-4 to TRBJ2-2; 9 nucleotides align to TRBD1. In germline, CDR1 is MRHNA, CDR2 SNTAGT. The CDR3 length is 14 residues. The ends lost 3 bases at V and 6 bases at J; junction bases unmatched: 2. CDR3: CASSERQGAGELFF. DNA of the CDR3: TGTGCCAGCAGTGAAAGACAGGGGGCCGGGGAGCTGTTTTTT.

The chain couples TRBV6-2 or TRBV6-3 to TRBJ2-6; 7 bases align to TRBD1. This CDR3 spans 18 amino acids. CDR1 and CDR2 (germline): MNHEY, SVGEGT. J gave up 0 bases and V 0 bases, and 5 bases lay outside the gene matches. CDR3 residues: CASSYSRDSVSGANVLTF. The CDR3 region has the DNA TGTGCCAGCAGTTACTCGAGGGACAGCGTCTCTGGGGCCAACGTCCTGACTTTC.

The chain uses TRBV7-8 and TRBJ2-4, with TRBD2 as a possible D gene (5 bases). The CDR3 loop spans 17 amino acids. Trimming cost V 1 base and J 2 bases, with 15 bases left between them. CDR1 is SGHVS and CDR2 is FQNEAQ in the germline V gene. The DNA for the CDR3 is TGTGCCAGCAGCTTAGACCGGCTAGCCTGGACCAAAAACATTCAGTACTTC. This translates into CASSLDRLAWTKNIQYF.

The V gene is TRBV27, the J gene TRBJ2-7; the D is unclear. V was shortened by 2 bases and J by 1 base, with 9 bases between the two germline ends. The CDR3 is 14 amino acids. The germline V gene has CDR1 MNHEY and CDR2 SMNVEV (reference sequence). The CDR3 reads CASSLNTESYEQYF. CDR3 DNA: TGTGCCAGCAGTTTAAATACGGAGTCCTACGAGCAGTACTTC.

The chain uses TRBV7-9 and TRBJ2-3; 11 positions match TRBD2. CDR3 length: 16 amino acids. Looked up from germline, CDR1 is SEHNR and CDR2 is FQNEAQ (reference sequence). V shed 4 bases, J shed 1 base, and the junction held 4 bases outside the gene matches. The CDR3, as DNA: TGTGCCAGCAGCTCGAATAGCGGGGGGGGCACAGATACGCAGTATTTT. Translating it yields CASSSNSGGGTDTQYF.

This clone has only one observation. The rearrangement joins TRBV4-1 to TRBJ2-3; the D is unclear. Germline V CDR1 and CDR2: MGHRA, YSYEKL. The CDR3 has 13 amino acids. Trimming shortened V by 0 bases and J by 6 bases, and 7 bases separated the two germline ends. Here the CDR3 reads CASSQEESDTQYF. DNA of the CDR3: TGCGCCAGCAGCCAAGAAGAGTCGGATACGCAGTATTTT.

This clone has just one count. Here the CDR3 reads CASRSAYEQYF. CDR3 DNA: TGCGCCAGCAGATCGGCCTACGAGCAGTACTTC. This chain links TRBV5-1 with TRBJ2-7; D is unresolved. The CDR3 loop spans 11 amino acids. The V gene lost 5 bases and the J gene lost 2 bases, with 5 bases spanning the gap. Germline-derived CDR1 and CDR2 are SGHRS and YFSETQ.

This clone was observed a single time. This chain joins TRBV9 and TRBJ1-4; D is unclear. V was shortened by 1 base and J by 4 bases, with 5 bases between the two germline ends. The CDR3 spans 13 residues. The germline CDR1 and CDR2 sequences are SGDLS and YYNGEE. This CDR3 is CASSVSVNEKLFF. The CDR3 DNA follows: TGTGCCAGCAGCGTATCGGTTAATGAAAAACTGTTTTTT.

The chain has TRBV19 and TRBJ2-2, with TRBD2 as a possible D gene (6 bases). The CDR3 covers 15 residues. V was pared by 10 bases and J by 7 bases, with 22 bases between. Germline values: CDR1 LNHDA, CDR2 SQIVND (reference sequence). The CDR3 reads CATLSRENWNGELFF. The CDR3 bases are TGTGCCACCCTATCTCGGGAGAACTGGAACGGGGAGCTGTTTTTT.